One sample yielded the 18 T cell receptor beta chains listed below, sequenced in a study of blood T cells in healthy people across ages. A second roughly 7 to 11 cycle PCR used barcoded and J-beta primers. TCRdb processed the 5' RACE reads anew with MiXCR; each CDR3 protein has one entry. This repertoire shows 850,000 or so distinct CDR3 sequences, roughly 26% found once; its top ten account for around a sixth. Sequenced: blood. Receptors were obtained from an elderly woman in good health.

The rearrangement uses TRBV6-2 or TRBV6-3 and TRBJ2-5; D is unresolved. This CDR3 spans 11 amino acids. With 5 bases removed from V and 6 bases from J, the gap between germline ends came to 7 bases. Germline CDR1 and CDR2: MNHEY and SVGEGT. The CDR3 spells CASSDPQTQYF. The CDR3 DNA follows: TGTGCCAGCAGTGACCCCCAGACCCAGTACTTC.

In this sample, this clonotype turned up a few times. The CDR3 DNA reads as TGCGCCAGCAGCCACAAAGCGACAGTGAGCGCTAACTATGGCTACACCTTC. It translates to CASSHKATVSANYGYTF. V usage is TRBV4-3 and J usage is TRBJ1-2; D is perhaps TRBD1 (5 bases). This CDR3 contains 17 residues. Trimming pared 3 bases from V and 0 bases from J, leaving 17 bases between. Germline V CDR1 and CDR2: LGHNA, YSLEER.

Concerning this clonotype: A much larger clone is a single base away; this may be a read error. Here the CDR3 reads CAWARDRGSNEQFF. CDR3 nucleotides: TGTGCCTGGGCACGGGACAGGGGTAGTAATGAGCAGTTCTTC. This chain uses TRBV30 with TRBJ2-1; 10 bases agree with TRBD1. This CDR3 has 14 amino acids. The germline V gene has CDR1 GTSNPN and CDR2 SVGIG (reference sequence). J gave up 7 bases and V 5 bases, and 8 bases lay outside the gene matches.

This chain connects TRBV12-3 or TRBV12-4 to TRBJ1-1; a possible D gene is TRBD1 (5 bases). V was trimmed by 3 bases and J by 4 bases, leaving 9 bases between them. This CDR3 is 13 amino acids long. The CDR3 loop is CASSFVGGTEAFF. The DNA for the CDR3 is TGTGCCAGCAGTTTCGTGGGGGGCACTGAAGCTTTCTTT.

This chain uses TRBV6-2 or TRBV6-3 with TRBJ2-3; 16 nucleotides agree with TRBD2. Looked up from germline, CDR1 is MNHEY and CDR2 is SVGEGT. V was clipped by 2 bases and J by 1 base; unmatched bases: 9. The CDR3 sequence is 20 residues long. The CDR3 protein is CASSYVGTSGRVHRTDTQYF. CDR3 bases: TGTGCCAGCAGTTACGTCGGGACTAGCGGGAGGGTCCATCGCACAGATACGCAGTATTTT.

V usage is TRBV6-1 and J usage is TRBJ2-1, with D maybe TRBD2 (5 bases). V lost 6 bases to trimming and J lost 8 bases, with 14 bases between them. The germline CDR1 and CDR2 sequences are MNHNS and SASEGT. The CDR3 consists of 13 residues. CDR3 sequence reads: CASRVRGRDEQFF. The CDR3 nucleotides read TGTGCCAGCAGGGTCCGGGGAAGGGATGAGCAGTTCTTC.

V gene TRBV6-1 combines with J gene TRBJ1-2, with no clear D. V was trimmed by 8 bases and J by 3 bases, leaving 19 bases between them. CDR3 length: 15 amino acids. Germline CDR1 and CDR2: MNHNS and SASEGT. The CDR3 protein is CASCRVRSSDYGYTF. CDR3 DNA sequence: TGTGCCAGCTGTAGGGTCAGAAGTTCGGACTATGGCTACACCTTC.

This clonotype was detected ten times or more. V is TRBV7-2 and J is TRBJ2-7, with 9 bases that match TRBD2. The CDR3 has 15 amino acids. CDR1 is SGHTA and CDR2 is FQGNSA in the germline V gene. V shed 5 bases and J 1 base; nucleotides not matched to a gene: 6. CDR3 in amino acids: CASSVGTSPSYEQYF. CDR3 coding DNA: TGTGCCAGCAGCGTCGGGACTAGCCCTTCCTACGAGCAGTACTTC.

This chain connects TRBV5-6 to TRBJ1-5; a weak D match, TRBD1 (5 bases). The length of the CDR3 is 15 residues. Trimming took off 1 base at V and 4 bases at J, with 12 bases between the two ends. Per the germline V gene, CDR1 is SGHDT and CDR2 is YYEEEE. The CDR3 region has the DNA TGTGCCAGCAGCTTGTTTCCAGGGTCGAATCAGCCCCAGCATTTT. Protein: CASSLFPGSNQPQHF.

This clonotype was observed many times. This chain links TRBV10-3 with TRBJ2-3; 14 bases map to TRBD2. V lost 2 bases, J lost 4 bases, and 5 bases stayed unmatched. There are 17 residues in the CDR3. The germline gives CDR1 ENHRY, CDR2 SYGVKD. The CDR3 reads CAISEPPGLAGADTQYF. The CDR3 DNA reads TGTGCCATCAGTGAGCCGCCGGGACTAGCGGGGGCAGATACGCAGTATTTT.

Written as DNA, the CDR3 is TGTGCCAGCAGCCAGGGCCCGTCGGGGCTCTACGAGCAGTACTTC. Translation: CASSQGPSGLYEQYF. This chain uses TRBV3-1 with TRBJ2-7; either TRBD1 or TRBD2 may supply D (5 bases each). Germline V gene lookup returns CDR1 LGHDT and CDR2 YNNKEL (reference sequence). The CDR3 runs to 15 residues. V was shortened by 3 bases and J by 3 bases, with 15 bases between the two germline ends.

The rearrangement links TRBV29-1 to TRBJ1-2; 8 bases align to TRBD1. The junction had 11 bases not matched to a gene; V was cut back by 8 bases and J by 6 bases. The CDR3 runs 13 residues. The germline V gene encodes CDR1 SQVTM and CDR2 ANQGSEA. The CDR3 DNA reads TGCAGCTTTGGGGGCAGGGGGCGCGATGGCTACACCTTC. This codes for CSFGGRGRDGYTF.

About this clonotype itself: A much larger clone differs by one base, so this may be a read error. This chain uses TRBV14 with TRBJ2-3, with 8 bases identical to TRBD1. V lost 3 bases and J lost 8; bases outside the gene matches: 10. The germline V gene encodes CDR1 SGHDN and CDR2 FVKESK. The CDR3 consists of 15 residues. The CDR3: CASSHRQGLGGTQYF. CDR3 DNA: TGTGCCAGCAGCCACCGACAGGGGCTGGGAGGTACGCAGTATTTT.

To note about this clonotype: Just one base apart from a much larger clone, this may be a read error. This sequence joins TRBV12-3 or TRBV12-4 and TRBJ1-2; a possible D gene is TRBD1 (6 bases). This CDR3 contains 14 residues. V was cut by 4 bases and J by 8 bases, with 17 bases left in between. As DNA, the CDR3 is TGTGCCAGCAGTTCCCAGGGACAATGGGGGGGCTACACCTTC. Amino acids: CASSSQGQWGGYTF.

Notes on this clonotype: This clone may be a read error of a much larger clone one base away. CDR3 sequence: CTTSDLPGTEQFF. The CDR3 bases are TGTACCACCAGTGACTTACCCGGGACGGAGCAGTTCTTC. This chain connects TRBV24-1 to TRBJ2-1, with D possibly being TRBD1 or TRBD2 (5 bases each). CDR1 and CDR2 (germline): KGHDR, SFDVKD. This CDR3 has 13 residues.

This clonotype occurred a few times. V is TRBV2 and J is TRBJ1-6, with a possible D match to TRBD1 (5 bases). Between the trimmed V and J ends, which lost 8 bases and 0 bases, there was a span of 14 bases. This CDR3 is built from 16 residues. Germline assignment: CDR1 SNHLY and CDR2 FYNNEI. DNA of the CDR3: TGTGCCAGCGGGGACCGGAGGAGCTCCTATAATTCACCCCTCCACTTT. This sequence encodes CASGDRRSSYNSPLHF. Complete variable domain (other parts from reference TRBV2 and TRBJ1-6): EPEVTQTPSHQVTQMGQEVILRCVPISNHLYFYWYRQILGQKVEFLVSFYNNEISEKSEIFDDQFSVERPDGSNFTLKIRSTKLEDSAMYFCASGDRRSSYNSPLHFGNGTRLTVT.

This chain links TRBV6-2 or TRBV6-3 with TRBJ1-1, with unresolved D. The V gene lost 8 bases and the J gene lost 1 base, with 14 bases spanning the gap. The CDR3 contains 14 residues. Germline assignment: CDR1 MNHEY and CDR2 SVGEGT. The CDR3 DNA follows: TGTGCCAGCCGGGCCTTGGGAAAGAACACTGAAGCTTTCTTT. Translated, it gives CASRALGKNTEAFF.

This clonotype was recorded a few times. As DNA, the CDR3 is TGCAGTGCTAAGACAGGGGGCCTAGAGACCCAGTACTTC. Amino acids: CSAKTGGLETQYF. The genes are TRBV20-1 and TRBJ2-5; 10 bases fit TRBD1. The germline V gene has CDR1 DFQATT and CDR2 SNEGSKA (reference sequence). The CDR3 runs 13 residues. The trim removed 4 bases at V and 4 bases at J, leaving 3 bases unmatched.